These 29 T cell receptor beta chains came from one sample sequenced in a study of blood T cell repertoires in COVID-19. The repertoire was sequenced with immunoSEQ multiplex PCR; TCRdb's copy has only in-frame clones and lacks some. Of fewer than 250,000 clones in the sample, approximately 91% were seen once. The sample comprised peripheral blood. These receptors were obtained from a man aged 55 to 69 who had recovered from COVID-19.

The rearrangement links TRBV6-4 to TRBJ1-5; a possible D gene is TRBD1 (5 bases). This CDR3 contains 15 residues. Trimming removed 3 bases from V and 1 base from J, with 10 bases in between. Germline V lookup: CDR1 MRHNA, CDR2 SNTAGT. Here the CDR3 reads CASSEGEGSNQPQHF. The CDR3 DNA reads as TGTGCCAGCAGTGAAGGGGAGGGGAGCAATCAGCCCCAGCATTTT.

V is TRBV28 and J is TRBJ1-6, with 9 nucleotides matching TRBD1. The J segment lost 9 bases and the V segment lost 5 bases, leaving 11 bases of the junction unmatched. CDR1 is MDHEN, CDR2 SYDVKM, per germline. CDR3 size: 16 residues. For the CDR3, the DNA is TGTGCCAGCAGTCAAATGACAGGGGGTTCGGGTTCACCCCTCCACTTT. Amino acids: CASSQMTGGSGSPLHF.

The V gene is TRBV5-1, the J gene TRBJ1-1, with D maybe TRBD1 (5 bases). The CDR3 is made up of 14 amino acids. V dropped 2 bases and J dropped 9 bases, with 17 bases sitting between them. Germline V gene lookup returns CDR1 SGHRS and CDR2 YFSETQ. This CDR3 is CASSFAGPQAQAFF. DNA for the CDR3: TGCGCCAGCAGCTTCGCAGGGCCCCAGGCCCAAGCTTTCTTT.

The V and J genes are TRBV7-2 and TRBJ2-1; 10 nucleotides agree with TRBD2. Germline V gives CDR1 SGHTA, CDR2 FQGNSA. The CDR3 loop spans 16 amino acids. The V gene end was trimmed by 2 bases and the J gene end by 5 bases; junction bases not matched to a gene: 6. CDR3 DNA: TGTGCCAGCAGCTTATGGGCTAGCGGGGGTCACAATGAGCAGTTCTTC. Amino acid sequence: CASSLWASGGHNEQFF.

This chain's CDR3 is CASSGARGTEAFF. The CDR3 coding sequence is TGTGCCAGCAGCGGAGCTAGGGGCACTGAAGCTTTCTTT. The chain uses TRBV5-5 and TRBJ1-1, with TRBD1 as a possible D gene (5 bases). Germline CDR1 SGHKS, CDR2 YYEKEE (reference sequence). The CDR3 runs to 13 residues. Trimming stripped 4 bases from V and 4 bases from J, with 11 bases between.

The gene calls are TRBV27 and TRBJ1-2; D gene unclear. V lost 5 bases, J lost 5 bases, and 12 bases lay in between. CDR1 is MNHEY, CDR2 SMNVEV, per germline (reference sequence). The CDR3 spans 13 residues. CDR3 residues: CASSLREEYGYTF. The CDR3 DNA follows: TGTGCCAGCAGTCTTAGGGAGGAATATGGCTACACCTTC.

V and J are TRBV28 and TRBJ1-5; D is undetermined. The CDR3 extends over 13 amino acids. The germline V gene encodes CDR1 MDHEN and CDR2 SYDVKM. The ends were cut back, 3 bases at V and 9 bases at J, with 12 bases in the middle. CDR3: CASSLPERRPQHF. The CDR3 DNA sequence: TGTGCCAGCAGTTTGCCCGAGCGCAGGCCCCAGCATTTT. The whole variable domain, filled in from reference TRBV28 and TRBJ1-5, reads DVKVTQSSRYLVKRTGEKVFLECVQDMDHENMFWYRQDPGLGLRLIYFSYDVKMKEKGDIPEGYSVSREKKERFSLILESASTNQTSMYLCASSLPERRPQHFGDGTRLSIL.

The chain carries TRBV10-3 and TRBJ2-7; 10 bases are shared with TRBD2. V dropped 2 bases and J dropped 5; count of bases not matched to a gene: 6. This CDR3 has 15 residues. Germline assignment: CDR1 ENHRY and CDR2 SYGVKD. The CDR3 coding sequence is TGTGCCATCAGTGAGATGACTAGCGGGCGTAACGAGCAGTACTTC. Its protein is CAISEMTSGRNEQYF.

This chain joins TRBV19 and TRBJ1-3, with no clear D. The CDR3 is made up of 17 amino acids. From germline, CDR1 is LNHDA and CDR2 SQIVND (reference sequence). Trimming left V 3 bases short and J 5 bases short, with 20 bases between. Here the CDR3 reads CASSIPPGRAERNTIYF. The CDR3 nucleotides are TGTGCCAGTAGTATTCCGCCTGGGAGGGCAGAAAGAAACACCATATATTTT. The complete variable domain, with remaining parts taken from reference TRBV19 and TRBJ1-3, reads DGGITQSPKYLFRKEGQNVTLSCEQNLNHDAMYWYRQDPGQGLRLIYYSQIVNDFQKGDIAEGYSVSREKKESFPLTVTSAQKNPTAFYLCASSIPPGRAERNTIYFGEGSWLTVV.

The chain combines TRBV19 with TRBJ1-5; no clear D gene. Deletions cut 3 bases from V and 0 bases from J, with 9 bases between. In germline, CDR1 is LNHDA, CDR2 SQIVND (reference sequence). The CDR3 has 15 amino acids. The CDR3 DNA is TGTGCCAGTAGTATCCAGGACTATAGCAATCAGCCCCAGCATTTT. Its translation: CASSIQDYSNQPQHF. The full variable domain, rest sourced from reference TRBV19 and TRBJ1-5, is DGGITQSPKYLFRKEGQNVTLSCEQNLNHDAMYWYRQDPGQGLRLIYYSQIVNDFQKGDIAEGYSVSREKKESFPLTVTSAQKNPTAFYLCASSIQDYSNQPQHFGDGTRLSIL.

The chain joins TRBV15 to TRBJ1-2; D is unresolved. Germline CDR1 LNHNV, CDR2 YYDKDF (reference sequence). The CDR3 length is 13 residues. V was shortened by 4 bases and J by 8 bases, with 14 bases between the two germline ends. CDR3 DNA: TGTGCCACCAGCAAATCAGGAGGGATCGGCTACACCTTC. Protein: CATSKSGGIGYTF.

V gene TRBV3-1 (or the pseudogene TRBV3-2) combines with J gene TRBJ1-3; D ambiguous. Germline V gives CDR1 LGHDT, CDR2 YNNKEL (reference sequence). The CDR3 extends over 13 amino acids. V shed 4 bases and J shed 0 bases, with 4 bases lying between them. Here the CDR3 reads CASSLLSGNTIYF. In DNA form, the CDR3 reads TGTGCCAGCAGCCTTCTCTCTGGAAACACCATATATTTT.

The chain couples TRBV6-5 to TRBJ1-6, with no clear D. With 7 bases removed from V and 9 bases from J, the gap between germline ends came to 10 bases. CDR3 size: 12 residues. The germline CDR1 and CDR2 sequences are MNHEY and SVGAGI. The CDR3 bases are TGTGCCAGCACGGGGTTGGGTTCACCCCTCCACTTT. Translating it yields CASTGLGSPLHF.

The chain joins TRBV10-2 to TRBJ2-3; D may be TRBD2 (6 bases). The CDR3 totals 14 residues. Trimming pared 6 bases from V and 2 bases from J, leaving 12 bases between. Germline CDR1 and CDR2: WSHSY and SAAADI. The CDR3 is CASRGTQSTDTQYF. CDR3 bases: TGCGCCAGCAGGGGGACTCAGTCCACAGATACGCAGTATTTT.

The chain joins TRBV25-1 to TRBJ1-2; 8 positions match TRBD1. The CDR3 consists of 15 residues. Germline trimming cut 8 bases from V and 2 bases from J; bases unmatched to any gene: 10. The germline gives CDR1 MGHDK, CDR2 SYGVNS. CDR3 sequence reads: CASSPAGGLNYGYTF. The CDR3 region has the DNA TGTGCCAGCTCACCCGCAGGGGGCCTGAACTATGGCTACACCTTC.

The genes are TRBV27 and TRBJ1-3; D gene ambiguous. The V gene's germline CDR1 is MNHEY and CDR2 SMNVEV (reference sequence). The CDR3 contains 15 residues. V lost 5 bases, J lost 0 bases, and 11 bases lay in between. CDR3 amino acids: CASSQTVYSGNTIYF. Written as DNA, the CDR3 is TGTGCCAGCAGTCAAACAGTTTACTCTGGAAACACCATATATTTT.

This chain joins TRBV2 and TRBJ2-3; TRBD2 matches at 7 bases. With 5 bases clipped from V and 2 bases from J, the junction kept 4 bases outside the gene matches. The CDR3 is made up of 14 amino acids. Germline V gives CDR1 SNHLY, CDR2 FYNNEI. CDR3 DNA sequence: TGTGCCAGCAGTCTCCTAGCGGTCACAGATACGCAGTATTTT. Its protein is CASSLLAVTDTQYF.

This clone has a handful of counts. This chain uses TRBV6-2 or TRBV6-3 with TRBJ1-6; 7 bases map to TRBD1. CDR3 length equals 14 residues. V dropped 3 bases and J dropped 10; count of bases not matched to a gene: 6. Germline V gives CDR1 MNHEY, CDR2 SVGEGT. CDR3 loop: CASSYTDRRSPLHF. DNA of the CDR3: TGTGCCAGCAGTTATACGGACAGGCGATCACCCCTCCACTTT.

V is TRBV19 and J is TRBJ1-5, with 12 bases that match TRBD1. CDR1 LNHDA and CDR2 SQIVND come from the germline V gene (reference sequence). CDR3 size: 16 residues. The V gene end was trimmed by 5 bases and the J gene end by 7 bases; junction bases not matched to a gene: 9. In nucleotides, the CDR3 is TGTGCCAGTAGTTCAGCCGGGACAGGGGGCGGCCAGCCCCAGCATTTT. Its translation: CASSSAGTGGGQPQHF.

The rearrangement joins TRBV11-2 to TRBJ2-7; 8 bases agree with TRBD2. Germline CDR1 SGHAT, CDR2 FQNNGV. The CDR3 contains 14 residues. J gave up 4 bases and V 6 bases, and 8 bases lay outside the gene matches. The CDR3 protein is CASRGAGGVYEQYF. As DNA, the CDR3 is TGTGCCAGCAGGGGTGCGGGGGGTGTATACGAGCAGTACTTC.

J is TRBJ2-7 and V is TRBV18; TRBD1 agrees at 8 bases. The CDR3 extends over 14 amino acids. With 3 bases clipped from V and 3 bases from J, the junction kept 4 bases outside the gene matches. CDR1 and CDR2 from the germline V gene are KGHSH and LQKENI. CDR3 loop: CASSPGQAVYEQYF. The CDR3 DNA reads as TGTGCCAGCTCACCGGGACAGGCCGTCTACGAGCAGTACTTC.

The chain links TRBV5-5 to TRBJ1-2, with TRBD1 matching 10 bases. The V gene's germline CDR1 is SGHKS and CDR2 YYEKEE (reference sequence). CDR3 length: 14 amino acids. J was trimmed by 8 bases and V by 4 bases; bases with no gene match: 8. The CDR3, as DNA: TGTGCCAGCAGCCTATGGACAGGGGGGGAAGGCTACACCTTC. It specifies CASSLWTGGEGYTF.

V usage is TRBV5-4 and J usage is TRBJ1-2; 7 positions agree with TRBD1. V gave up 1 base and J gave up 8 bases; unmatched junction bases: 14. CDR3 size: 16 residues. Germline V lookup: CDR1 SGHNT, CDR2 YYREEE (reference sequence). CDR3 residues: CASSLLGQNRRRGYTF. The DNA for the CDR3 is TGTGCCAGCAGCTTGCTGGGACAGAACAGAAGGCGAGGCTACACCTTC.

CDR3 DNA: TGTGCCAGCAGCGTACCGGGACTAGCGGGAGGGCGGGAGACCCAGTACTTC. This encodes CASSVPGLAGGRETQYF. The rearrangement links TRBV5-6 to TRBJ2-5, with TRBD2 identical over 16 bases. In germline, CDR1 is SGHDT, CDR2 YYEEEE. The CDR3 runs 17 residues. V dropped 4 bases and J dropped 5; count of bases not matched to a gene: 8.

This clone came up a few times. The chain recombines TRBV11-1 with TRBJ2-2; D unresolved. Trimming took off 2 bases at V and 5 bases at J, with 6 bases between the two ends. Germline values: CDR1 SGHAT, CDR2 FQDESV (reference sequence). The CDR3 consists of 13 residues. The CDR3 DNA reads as TGTGCCAGCAGCTTACTCCTGACCGGGGAGCTGTTTTTT. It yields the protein CASSLLLTGELFF.

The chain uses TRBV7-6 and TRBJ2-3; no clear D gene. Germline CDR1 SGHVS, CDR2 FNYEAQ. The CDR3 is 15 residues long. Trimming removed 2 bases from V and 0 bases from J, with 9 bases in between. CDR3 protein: CASSLLPSSTDTQYF. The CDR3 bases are TGTGCCAGCAGCTTACTGCCAAGCAGCACAGATACGCAGTATTTT.

The CDR3 is CASSQVTGTGELFF. In nucleotides, the CDR3 is TGTGCCAGCAGCCAAGTCACCGGGACCGGGGAGCTGTTTTTT. V usage is TRBV4-2 and J usage is TRBJ2-2; D is ambiguous. V dropped 1 base and J dropped 5 bases, with 8 bases sitting between them. The CDR3 loop spans 14 amino acids. The V gene's germline CDR1 is LGHNA and CDR2 YNFKEQ.

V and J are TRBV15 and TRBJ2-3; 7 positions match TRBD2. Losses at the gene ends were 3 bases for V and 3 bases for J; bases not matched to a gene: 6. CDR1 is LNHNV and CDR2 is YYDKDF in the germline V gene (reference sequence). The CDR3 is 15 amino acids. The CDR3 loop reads CATSSPWGGTDTQYF. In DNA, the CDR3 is TGTGCCACCAGCAGCCCCTGGGGGGGAACAGATACGCAGTATTTT. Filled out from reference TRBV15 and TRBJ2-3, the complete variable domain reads DAMVIQNPRYQVTQFGKPVTLSCSQTLNHNVMYWYQQKSSQAPKLLFHYYDKDFNNEADTPDNFQSRRPNTSFCFLDIRSPGLGDTAMYLCATSSPWGGTDTQYFGPGTRLTVL.

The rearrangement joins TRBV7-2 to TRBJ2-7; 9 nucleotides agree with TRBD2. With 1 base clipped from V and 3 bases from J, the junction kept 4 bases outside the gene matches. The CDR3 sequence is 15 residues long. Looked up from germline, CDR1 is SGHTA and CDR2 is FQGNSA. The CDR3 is CASSLEAGGFYEQYF. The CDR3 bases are TGTGCCAGCAGCTTAGAGGCGGGAGGGTTCTACGAGCAGTACTTC.